This T cell receptor beta chain was obtained from a study of blood T cell repertoires in COVID-19. Study context: Italy, Spain and the United States were the sources of the convalescent and acute COVID-19 samples. The cDNA or gDNA used as material had been derived from T cells, B-cell-depleted T cells, or PBMCs.

The CDR3 totals 15 residues. The germline V gene has CDR1 SGHRS and CDR2 YFSETQ. Trimming took 0 bases from V and 4 from J, leaving 13 bases between them. As originally analysed: By means of reference gene primer amplification, nucleated cell counts were estimated. TCRdb keeps only in-frame clones here, not all; method: immunoSEQ multiplex PCR. V, J and clone size are taken as reported in that table, and D and trimming were inferred from the DNA itself. The sample gives approximately 200,000 clones, approximately 90% of which show up once; roughly 6.2% is in the top ten. The chain employs TRBV5-1 and TRBJ1-1; possibly TRBD1 for D (5 bases). The sequenced material came from peripheral blood. This clonotype originated in a man aged 60-69 years who had recovered from COVID-19. The CDR3 nucleotides are TGCGCCAGCAGCTTGGCCGGGGGTCATGGCACTGAAGCTTTCTTT. It yields the protein CASSLAGGHGTEAFF.